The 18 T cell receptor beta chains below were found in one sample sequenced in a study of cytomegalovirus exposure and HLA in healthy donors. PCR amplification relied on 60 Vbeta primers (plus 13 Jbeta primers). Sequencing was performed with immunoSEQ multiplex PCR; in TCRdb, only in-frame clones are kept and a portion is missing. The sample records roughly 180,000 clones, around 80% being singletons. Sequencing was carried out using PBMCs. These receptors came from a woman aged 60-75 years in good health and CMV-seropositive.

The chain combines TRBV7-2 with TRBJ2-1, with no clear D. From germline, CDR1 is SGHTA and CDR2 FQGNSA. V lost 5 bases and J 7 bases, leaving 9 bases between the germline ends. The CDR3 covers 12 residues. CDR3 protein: CASSRVRNEQFF. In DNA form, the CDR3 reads TGTGCCAGCAGCAGAGTGCGGAATGAGCAGTTCTTC.

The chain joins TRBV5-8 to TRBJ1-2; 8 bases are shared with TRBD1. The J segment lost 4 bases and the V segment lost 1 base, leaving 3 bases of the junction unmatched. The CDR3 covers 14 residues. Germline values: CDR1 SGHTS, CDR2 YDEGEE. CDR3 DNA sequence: TGTGCCAGCAGCTTGAACAGGGGGAGCTATGGCTACACCTTC. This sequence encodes CASSLNRGSYGYTF.

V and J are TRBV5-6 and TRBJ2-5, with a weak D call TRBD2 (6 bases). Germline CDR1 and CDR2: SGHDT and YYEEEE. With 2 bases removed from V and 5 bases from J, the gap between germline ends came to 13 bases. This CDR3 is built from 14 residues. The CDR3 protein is CASSFGTPGETQYF. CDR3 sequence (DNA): TGTGCCAGCAGCTTTGGGACTCCGGGGGAGACCCAGTACTTC.

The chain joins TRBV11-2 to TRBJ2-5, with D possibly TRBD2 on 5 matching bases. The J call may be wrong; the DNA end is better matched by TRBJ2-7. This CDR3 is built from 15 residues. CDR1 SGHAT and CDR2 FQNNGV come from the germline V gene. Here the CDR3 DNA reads TGTGCCAGCAGCTTAGATCCCGGGGTTACCTACGAGCAGTACTTC. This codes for CASSLDPGVTYEQYF.

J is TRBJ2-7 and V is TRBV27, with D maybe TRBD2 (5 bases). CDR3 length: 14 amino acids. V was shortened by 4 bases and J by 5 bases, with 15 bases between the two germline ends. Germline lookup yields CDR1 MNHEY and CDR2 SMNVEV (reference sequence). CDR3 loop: CASSSGGWLDEQYF. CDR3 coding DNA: TGTGCCAGCAGTTCCGGCGGGTGGTTGGACGAGCAGTACTTC.

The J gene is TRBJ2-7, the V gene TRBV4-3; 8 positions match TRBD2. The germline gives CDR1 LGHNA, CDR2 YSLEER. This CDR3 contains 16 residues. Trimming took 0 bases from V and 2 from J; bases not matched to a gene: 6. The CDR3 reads CASSQDSGGTPYEQYF. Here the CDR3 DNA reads TGCGCCAGCAGCCAAGACAGCGGGGGTACACCCTACGAGCAGTACTTC.

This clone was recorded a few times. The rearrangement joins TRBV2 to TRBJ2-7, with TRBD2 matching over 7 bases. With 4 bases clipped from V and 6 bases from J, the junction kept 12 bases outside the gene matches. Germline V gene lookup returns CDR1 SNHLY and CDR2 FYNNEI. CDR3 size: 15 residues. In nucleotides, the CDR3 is TGTGCCAGCAGTGTGGGCGCAGCGGGACCGAGCGAGCAGTACTTC. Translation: CASSVGAAGPSEQYF.

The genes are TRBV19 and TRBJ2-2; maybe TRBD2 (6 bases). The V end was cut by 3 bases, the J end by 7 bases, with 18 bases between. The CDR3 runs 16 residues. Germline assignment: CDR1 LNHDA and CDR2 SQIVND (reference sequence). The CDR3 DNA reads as TGTGCCAGTAGTATTTATAGCGGAGCCCCATACGGGGAGCTGTTTTTT. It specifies CASSIYSGAPYGELFF.

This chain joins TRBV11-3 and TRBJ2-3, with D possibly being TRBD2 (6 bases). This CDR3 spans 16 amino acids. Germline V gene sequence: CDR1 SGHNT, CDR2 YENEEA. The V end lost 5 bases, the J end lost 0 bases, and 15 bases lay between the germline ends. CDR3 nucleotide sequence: TGTGCCAGCAGCCCCGGGAGAGCCGCTAGCACAGATACGCAGTATTTT. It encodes CASSPGRAASTDTQYF.

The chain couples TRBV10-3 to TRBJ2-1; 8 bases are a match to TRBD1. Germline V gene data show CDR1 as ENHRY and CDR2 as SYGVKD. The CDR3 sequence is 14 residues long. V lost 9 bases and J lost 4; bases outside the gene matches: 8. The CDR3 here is CAMNRDRSYNEQFF. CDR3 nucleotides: TGTGCCATGAACCGGGACAGGAGTTACAATGAGCAGTTCTTC.

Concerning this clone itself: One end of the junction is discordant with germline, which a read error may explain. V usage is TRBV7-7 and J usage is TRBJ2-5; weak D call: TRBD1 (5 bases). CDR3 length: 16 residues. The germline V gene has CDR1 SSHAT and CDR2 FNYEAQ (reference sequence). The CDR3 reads CASSLGGGALQETQYF. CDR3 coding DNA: TGTGCTAGCAGCTTAGGTGGTGGGGCTTTACAAGAGACCCAGTACTTC.

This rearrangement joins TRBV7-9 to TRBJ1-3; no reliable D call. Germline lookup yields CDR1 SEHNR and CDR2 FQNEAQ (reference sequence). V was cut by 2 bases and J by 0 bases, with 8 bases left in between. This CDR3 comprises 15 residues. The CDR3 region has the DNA TGTGCCAGCAGCTTATTGTCTAGCTCTGGAAACACCATATATTTT. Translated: CASSLLSSSGNTIYF. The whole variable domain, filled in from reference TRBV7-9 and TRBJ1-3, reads DTGVSQNPRHKITKRGQNVTFRCDPISEHNRLYWYRQTLGQGPEFLTYFQNEAQLEKSRLLSDRFSAERPKGSFSTLEIQRTEQGDSAMYLCASSLLSSSGNTIYFGEGSWLTVV.

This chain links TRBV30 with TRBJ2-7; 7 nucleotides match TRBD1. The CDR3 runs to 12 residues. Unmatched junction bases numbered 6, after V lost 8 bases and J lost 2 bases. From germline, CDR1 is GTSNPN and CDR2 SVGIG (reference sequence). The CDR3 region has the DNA TGTGCCAGAAGACAGGGCCCCTACGAGCAGTACTTC. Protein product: CARRQGPYEQYF.

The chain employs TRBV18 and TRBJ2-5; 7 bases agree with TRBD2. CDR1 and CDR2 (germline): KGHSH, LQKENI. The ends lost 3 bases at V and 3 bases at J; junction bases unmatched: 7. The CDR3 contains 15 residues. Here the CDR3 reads CASSPPGLPKETQYF. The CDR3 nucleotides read TGTGCCAGCTCACCGCCGGGACTACCGAAAGAGACCCAGTACTTC.

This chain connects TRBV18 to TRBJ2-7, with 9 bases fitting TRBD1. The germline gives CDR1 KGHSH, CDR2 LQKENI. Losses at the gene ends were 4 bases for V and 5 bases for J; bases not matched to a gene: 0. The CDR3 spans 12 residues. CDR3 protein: CASSRDRDEQYF. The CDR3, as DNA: TGTGCCAGCTCACGGGACAGGGACGAGCAGTACTTC. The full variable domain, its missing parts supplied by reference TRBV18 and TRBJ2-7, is NAGVMQNPRHLVRRRGQEARLRCSPMKGHSHVYWYRQLPEEGLKFMVYLQKENIIDESGMPKERFSAEFPKEGPSILRIQQVVRGDSAAYFCASSRDRDEQYFGPGTRLTVT.

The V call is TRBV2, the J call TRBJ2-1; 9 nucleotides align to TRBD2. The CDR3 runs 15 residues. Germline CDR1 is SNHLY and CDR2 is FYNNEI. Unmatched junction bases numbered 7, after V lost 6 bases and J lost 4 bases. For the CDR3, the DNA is TGTGCCAGCAGACCTTTAGCGGGAGCTTACAATGAGCAGTTCTTC. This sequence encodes CASRPLAGAYNEQFF.

As DNA, the CDR3 is TGCGCCAGCAGCTTGGCCGCGGGAGAGCCTATTGGCTACACCTTC. It encodes CASSLAAGEPIGYTF. This chain joins TRBV5-1 and TRBJ1-2; D uncertain. The CDR3 runs to 15 residues. The V gene lost 0 bases and the J gene lost 7 bases, with 16 bases spanning the gap. Germline V lookup: CDR1 SGHRS, CDR2 YFSETQ.

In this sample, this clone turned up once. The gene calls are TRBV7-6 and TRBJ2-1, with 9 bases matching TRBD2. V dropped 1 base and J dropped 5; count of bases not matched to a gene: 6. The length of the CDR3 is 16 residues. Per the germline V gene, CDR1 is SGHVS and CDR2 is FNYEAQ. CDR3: CASSLEFLAGNNEQFF. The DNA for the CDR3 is TGTGCCAGCAGCTTAGAGTTCCTAGCGGGGAACAATGAGCAGTTCTTC.